The next 26 T cell receptor beta chains were all read from a single sample in a study of blood T cells in healthy people across ages (dated by TCRdb to about 2015). The library was obtained by 5' RACE. TCRdb records Illumina HiSeq 2500 as the sequencer. A second about 7 to 12 cycle PCR used a sample-barcoded 5' primer and a J-beta primer mix. Through fastp at Q25 and MiXCR, TCRdb rebuilt clones from the public reads, retaining in-frame beta chains. For every CDR3 protein sequence, its rows merge into one entry that carries the most common genes and DNA. The sample table lists around 1.7 million distinct CDR3 sequences, 28% of them with a count of one. 7% to 9% of the sample lies in the top ten. Sequencing was carried out using blood. These receptors originate from a woman in her 30s in good health.

This clonotype was observed a handful of times. The CDR3 is CASSYERDGGLSWADTQYF. In nucleotides, the CDR3 is TGTGCCAGCAGTTACGAACGTGACGGGGGACTATCCTGGGCAGATACGCAGTATTTT. The chain couples TRBV6-2 or TRBV6-3 to TRBJ2-3; 7 bases map to TRBD2. The CDR3 sequence is 19 residues long. Germline CDR1 is MNHEY and CDR2 is SVGEGT. With V trimmed by 2 bases and J by 4 bases, 18 bases remained unmatched.

There are many counts of this clonotype. This sequence joins TRBV5-5 and TRBJ1-2; no clear D. This CDR3 is 16 amino acids long. V gave up 3 bases and J gave up 0 bases, with 15 bases separating them. Germline loops: CDR1 SGHKS, CDR2 YYEKEE (reference sequence). CDR3 residues: CASSYQSGFSNYGYTF. For the CDR3, the DNA is TGTGCCAGCAGCTATCAATCGGGGTTCTCTAACTATGGCTACACCTTC.

The rearrangement links TRBV28 to TRBJ2-7; D is unclear. Germline V CDR1 and CDR2: MDHEN, SYDVKM. The CDR3 sequence is 16 residues long. Trimming left V 3 bases short and J 3 bases short, with 18 bases between. The CDR3 nucleotides read TGTGCCAGCAGTTTTAGCCGAGTGGGCGCCTTCTACGAGCAGTACTTC. Translating it yields CASSFSRVGAFYEQYF.

The J gene is TRBJ1-5, the V gene TRBV5-1; D gene unclear. The CDR3 has 9 amino acids. V was cut by 2 bases and J by 15 bases, with 6 bases left in between. In germline, CDR1 is SGHRS, CDR2 YFSETQ. The CDR3 region is CASSLYPHF. The CDR3 coding sequence is TGCGCCAGCAGCTTATATCCGCATTTT. Full variable domain (missing parts from reference TRBV5-1 and TRBJ1-5): KAGVTQTPRYLIKTRGQQVTLSCSPISGHRSVSWYQQTPGQGLQFLFEYFSETQRNKGNFPGRFSGRQFSNSRSEMNVSTLELGDSALYLCASSLYPHFGDGTRLSIL.

The gene calls are TRBV7-9 and TRBJ2-1; 12 nucleotides agree with TRBD2. The CDR3 has 16 residues. CDR1 is SEHNR, CDR2 FQNEAQ, per germline (reference sequence). V shed 1 base, J shed 7 bases, and the junction held 5 bases outside the gene matches. The CDR3 DNA reads as TGTGCCAGCAGCTTAGGGTGGACTAGCGGGAAGAATGAGCAGTTCTTC. This sequence encodes CASSLGWTSGKNEQFF.

This clonotype turned up a few times. The rearrangement joins TRBV2 to TRBJ1-5, with no clear D. CDR1 is SNHLY and CDR2 is FYNNEI in the germline V gene. V lost 3 bases and J 10 bases, leaving 10 bases between the germline ends. The CDR3 is 12 amino acids. Here the CDR3 DNA reads TGTGCCAGCAGTGAGTCATTGGGTCCCCAGCATTTT. Translated: CASSESLGPQHF.

A few counts support this clonotype. The V and J genes are TRBV5-1 and TRBJ2-7; a possible D gene is TRBD2 (5 bases). The CDR3 runs 14 residues. With 2 bases removed from V and 5 bases from J, the gap between germline ends came to 14 bases. Germline CDR1 is SGHRS and CDR2 is YFSETQ. The CDR3 loop reads CASSFGPSRNEQYF. The CDR3 DNA is TGCGCCAGCAGCTTTGGGCCTAGCCGGAACGAGCAGTACTTC.

The J gene is TRBJ2-7, the V gene TRBV5-1; 13 nucleotides line up with TRBD2. CDR3 length equals 16 residues. Germline-derived CDR1 and CDR2 are SGHRS and YFSETQ. V was pared by 3 bases and J by 3 bases, with 6 bases of the junction left unmatched. The CDR3: CASSSGTSGNVYEQYF. CDR3 nucleotides: TGCGCCAGCAGCTCCGGGACTAGCGGGAATGTCTACGAGCAGTACTTC.

This clonotype has ten or more counts. The chain combines TRBV29-1 with TRBJ2-4; tentative D call: TRBD2 (5 bases). CDR1 and CDR2 (germline): SQVTM, ANQGSEA. The CDR3 has 15 residues. Trimming removed 7 bases at V and 1 base at J, with 17 bases between. The CDR3, as DNA: TGCAGCGCCGAGGAGCCGACGGGGGCCAAAAACATTCAGTACTTC. As protein: CSAEEPTGAKNIQYF.

This clonotype was counted ten times or more. J is TRBJ2-7 and V is TRBV24-1; TRBD1 aligns across 8 bases. Per germline, CDR1 KGHDR and CDR2 SFDVKD. This CDR3 spans 19 amino acids. The trim removed 2 bases at V and 1 base at J, leaving 15 bases unmatched. The CDR3 loop reads CATSDSTRPDRDRSYEQYF. In nucleotides, the CDR3 is TGTGCCACCAGTGATTCCACTCGACCGGACAGGGATCGTTCCTACGAGCAGTACTTC.

This clonotype was seen only a few times. The chain uses TRBV3-1 and TRBJ2-1; 8 bases are shared with TRBD2. The junction had 8 bases not matched to a gene; V was cut back by 1 base and J by 6 bases. Germline CDR1 is LGHDT and CDR2 is YNNKEL (reference sequence). The CDR3 sequence is 16 residues long. Here the CDR3 reads CASSQGPSGSANEQFF. CDR3 nucleotide sequence: TGTGCCAGCAGCCAAGGGCCCAGCGGGAGTGCCAATGAGCAGTTCTTC.

This clonotype was seen repeatedly, ten times or more. The chain couples TRBV20-1 to TRBJ2-5; no reliable D call. This CDR3 is built from 13 residues. Trimming cost V 4 bases and J 5 bases, with 14 bases left between them. Germline assignment: CDR1 DFQATT and CDR2 SNEGSKA (reference sequence). CDR3 bases: TGCAGTGCTACGGTCAGGTCGTTGGAGACCCAGTACTTC. Amino acid sequence: CSATVRSLETQYF.

Regarding this clonotype: A much larger clone lies one base from this, so it may be a read error. V gene TRBV14 combines with J gene TRBJ2-7, with 7 bases that match TRBD2. V shed 4 bases, J shed 1 base, and the junction held 7 bases outside the gene matches. This CDR3 contains 15 residues. CDR1 is SGHDN, CDR2 FVKESK, per germline. Written as DNA, the CDR3 is TGTGCCAGCAGCCTCCGGGACGGGGGGTCCTACGAGCAGTACTTC. This gives the protein CASSLRDGGSYEQYF.

This clonotype was counted at least ten times. The chain is built from TRBV7-2 and TRBJ2-7, with 9 bases identical to TRBD1. The CDR3 is 16 amino acids. V lost 1 base and J lost 1; bases outside the gene matches: 5. Germline V lookup: CDR1 SGHTA, CDR2 FQGNSA. In nucleotides, the CDR3 is TGTGCCAGCAGCTTAGTGGGCGGGACAGGGTCCTACGAGCAGTACTTC. The encoded protein is CASSLVGGTGSYEQYF. Looking up the rest from reference TRBV7-2 and TRBJ2-7 gives the full variable domain: GAGVSQSPSNKVTEKGKDVELRCDPISGHTALYWYRQSLGQGLEFLIYFQGNSAPDKSGLPSDRFSAERTGGSVSTLTIQRTQQEDSAVYLCASSLVGGTGSYEQYFGPGTRLTVT.

This clonotype was seen more than once but under ten times. The chain links TRBV20-1 to TRBJ2-5; 9 bases align to TRBD1. Per germline, CDR1 DFQATT and CDR2 SNEGSKA (reference sequence). V lost 5 bases and J lost 5; bases outside the gene matches: 12. CDR3 size: 15 residues. In nucleotides, the CDR3 is TGCAGTGCTCTCACCGGGACAGGGTCAATGGAGACCCAGTACTTC. It codes for CSALTGTGSMETQYF.

At least ten counts were recorded for this clonotype. V is TRBV29-1 and J is TRBJ2-7; the D gene is possibly TRBD1 (6 bases). Trimming took off 8 bases at V and 5 bases at J, with 25 bases between the two ends. The germline V gene has CDR1 SQVTM and CDR2 ANQGSEA. This CDR3 contains 15 residues. The CDR3: CSKDQKGGSRHEQYF. Here the CDR3 DNA reads TGCAGCAAAGACCAGAAAGGGGGTTCTCGCCACGAGCAGTACTTC.

The sample holds a few counts of this clonotype. The chain carries TRBV2 and TRBJ1-4; 8 bases map to TRBD1. The CDR3 is 13 amino acids. Trimming removed 7 bases from V and 5 bases from J; junction bases left unmatched: 3. Per germline, CDR1 SNHLY and CDR2 FYNNEI. CDR3 coding DNA: TGTGCCAGCACCGGGACAGGAAATGAAAAACTGTTTTTT. Its protein is CASTGTGNEKLFF.

CDR3 sequence reads: CASSFRSGGGATDTQYF. CDR3 in DNA: TGCGCCAGCAGCTTCCGAAGTGGAGGGGGCGCGACAGATACGCAGTATTTT. The V and J genes are TRBV5-1 and TRBJ2-3, with D possibly matching TRBD1 (7 bases). The CDR3 sequence is 17 residues long. The V gene lost 2 bases and the J gene lost 3 bases, with 19 bases spanning the gap. CDR1 is SGHRS and CDR2 is YFSETQ in the germline V gene.

This clonotype was seen at least ten times. The chain links TRBV27 to TRBJ2-1; D remains ambiguous. CDR1 MNHEY and CDR2 SMNVEV come from the germline V gene (reference sequence). This CDR3 contains 13 residues. V was trimmed by 11 bases and J by 4 bases, leaving 15 bases between them. Written as DNA, the CDR3 is TGTGCCGCGTCGTACGACTCATACAATGAGCAGTTCTTC. This translates into CAASYDSYNEQFF.

The gene calls are TRBV24-1 and TRBJ2-7; D is perhaps TRBD1 or TRBD2 (5 bases each). V was cut by 5 bases and J by 0 bases, with 10 bases left in between. Looked up from germline, CDR1 is KGHDR and CDR2 is SFDVKD. This CDR3 spans 14 amino acids. The chain's CDR3 is CATSAKGSSYEQYF. The CDR3 DNA reads TGTGCCACCAGTGCCAAGGGGAGCTCCTACGAGCAGTACTTC.

This clonotype was observed a handful of times. The gene calls are TRBV9 and TRBJ2-1; D tentatively reads TRBD1 or TRBD2 (7 bases each). CDR1 is SGDLS, CDR2 YYNGEE, per germline. The V end lost 6 bases, the J end lost 8 bases, and 21 bases lay between the germline ends. The CDR3 totals 15 residues. In DNA, the CDR3 is TGTGCCAGCATCGCCCAAGGGAGGGGGCTTGATGAGCAGTTCTTC. The encoded protein is CASIAQGRGLDEQFF.

This clonotype was counted between two and nine times. The V call is TRBV12-3 or TRBV12-4, the J call TRBJ1-3, with D possibly TRBD1 on 5 matching bases. This CDR3 region has 14 residues. V was cut by 7 bases and J by 1 base, with 11 bases left in between. CDR3 residues: CASKSTASGNTIYF. DNA of the CDR3: TGTGCCAGCAAATCGACAGCTTCTGGAAACACCATATATTTT.

About this clonotype: A clone one base away is much larger, so this may be a read error. The V call is TRBV10-3, the J call TRBJ2-5; perhaps TRBD2 as D (6 bases). CDR1 is ENHRY and CDR2 is SYGVKD in the germline V gene. V gave up 0 bases and J gave up 13 bases, with 33 bases separating them. The CDR3 spans 19 residues. The CDR3 coding sequence is TGTGCCATCAGTGAGTCATGGTCGGGGGTCGTAGGCAGGAGGTACGAGCGGTACTTC. It is translated as CAISESWSGVVGRRYERYF.

The rearrangement links TRBV5-1 to TRBJ2-5; D might be TRBD1 (6 bases). Germline CDR1 reads SGHRS; CDR2 reads YFSETQ. The germline V and J ends were trimmed by 1 base and 11 bases, with 30 bases remaining between them. CDR3 length: 18 residues. CDR3 sequence (DNA): TGCGCCAGCAGCTTGTGGGGACAAGGGCTGTCTTTGGACAATGAGCAGTACTTC. Translating it yields CASSLWGQGLSLDNEQYF.

This clonotype was observed many times. The V and J genes are TRBV5-1 and TRBJ2-7; D gene unclear. V was trimmed by 1 base and J by 2 bases, leaving 10 bases between them. This CDR3 has 14 residues. Per germline, CDR1 SGHRS and CDR2 YFSETQ. The CDR3 spells CASSLNDRTYEQYF. The CDR3 DNA reads TGCGCCAGCAGCTTGAACGACCGAACCTACGAGCAGTACTTC.

Points on this clonotype: A read error is possible here, since a much larger clone lies one base away. V usage is TRBV10-3 and J usage is TRBJ2-4, with 16 bases lining up with TRBD2. The assigned J gene may be wrong: the sequence end matches TRBJ2-5 better. There are 15 residues in the CDR3. CDR1 is ENHRY, CDR2 SYGVKD, per germline. The CDR3 here is CAIGPGLAGGETQYF. Here the CDR3 DNA reads TGTGCCATCGGGCCGGGACTAGCGGGAGGGGAGACCCAGTACTTC.